This T cell receptor beta chain was observed in a study of T cells after yellow fever vaccination. Findings and limits, study-wide: Abundant bulk-derived clonotypes could contaminate FACS-sorted repertoires. Reappearance after the booster was seen for most primary-vaccination clones, at approximately 97% CD4 and around 90% CD8.

This clonotype was observed a few times. The target antigen is unknown. It was through 5'RACE template switching that TCR cDNA was made, with a universal primer site and UMIs added. TCRdb fed the 5' RACE reads into MiXCR, producing one record per CDR3 protein. The profile shows 300,000 to 400,000 distinct CDR3 sequences, roughly 4.3% of them singletons. The CDR3 totals 15 residues. CDR1 is KGHSH, CDR2 LQKENI, per germline. V was pared by 3 bases and J by 6 bases, with 4 bases of the junction left unmatched. The TCR comes from a man younger than 35 who received the YFV17D yellow fever vaccine. The chain uses TRBV18 and TRBJ1-4; 10 bases are shared with TRBD1. Sequences were derived from PBMCs, sampled 5 days after the yellow fever booster vaccination. The CDR3, as DNA: TGTGCCAGCTCACCCTCGACAGGGGGCGATGAAAAACTGTTTTTT. Protein: CASSPSTGGDEKLFF.